This T cell receptor (beta chain) was profiled in a study of CD8 T cells in Susac syndrome. Regarding the study as a whole: Acknowledgment was made by the study that its TCR sequencing and HLA analysis involved a relatively small number of individuals.

The CDR3 length is 11 residues. Germline lookup yields CDR1 SNHLY and CDR2 FYNNEI. Trimming removed 4 bases at V and 2 bases at J, with 3 bases between. The table lists this clonotype with a few counts. No antigen is known for it. The study sequenced TCR beta in blood CD8+ and CD4+ T cells. Reverse transcription of about 0.5 to 1 ug RNA used random hexamers. Across 54 Vbeta and 13 Jbeta, TCR beta CDR3 was amplified with immunoSEQ multiplex PCR. TCRdb redid the calling of the immunoSEQ multiplex PCR reads with MiXCR, one entry per CDR3 protein. The data show 160,000 or so distinct CDR3 sequences, 94% seen once.

V gene TRBV2 combines with J gene TRBJ2-7, with D uncertain. The TCR was taken from a human donor with multiple sclerosis. The sequencing sample was made of CD4+ T cells from PBMCs. The CDR3 sequence: CASSGTYEQYF. CDR3 DNA sequence: TGTGCCAGCAGTGGGACCTACGAGCAGTACTTC.